This T cell receptor (beta chain) was observed in a study of shared clonotypes between healthy human individuals. Germline lookup yields CDR1 SGHRS and CDR2 YFSETQ. Deletions cut 5 bases from V and 0 bases from J, with 12 bases between. This CDR3 is 15 amino acids long. TCRdb keeps only in-frame clones here, not all; method: immunoSEQ multiplex PCR. The data show about a million clones, 60% to 85% seen once. The rearrangement uses TRBV5-1 and TRBJ2-1, with D tentatively TRBD1 or TRBD2 (6 bases each). This sequence originates from a man aged 18 to 30 in good health. Some clones in this sample may be carry-over from other donors' samples. Sequencing was performed on memory CD4+ T cells from PBMCs. The subset: CD45RA-negative fraction. This CDR3 reads CASRARGDSYNEQFF. The CDR3 DNA is TGCGCCAGCAGAGCGAGGGGGGACTCCTACAATGAGCAGTTCTTC.